The rows below give T cell receptor beta chains drawn from one sample of a study of blood T cell repertoires in COVID-19. Sequencing used immunoSEQ multiplex PCR; TCRdb keeps in-frame clones, though not all of them. The repertoire consists of around 110,000 clones, with 83% occurring once and the leading ten covering over 2%. The sequenced sample consisted of peripheral blood. These TCRs come from a man aged 25 to 45 with acute or convalescent COVID-19. CDR3s include the opening cysteine and the closing phenylalanine or tryptophan. A D gene is named only where the DNA matches it firmly. Size is omitted from some rows. Given values are once, few, many or a class for expanded clones.

J gene: TRBJ1-1; clone size: NA; V gene: TRBV18; CDR3 length: 16; D gene: TRBD1; CDR3 protein: CASSPRTGLRNTEAFF; CDR3 DNA: TGTGCCAGCTCACCCAGGACAGGGTTACGGAACACTGAAGCTTTCTTT
J gene: TRBJ1-3; clone size: NA; V gene: TRBV11-2; CDR3 length: 14; D gene: TRBD1; CDR3 protein: CASRDRSSGNTIYF; CDR3 DNA: TGTGCCAGTCGGGACAGGAGCTCTGGAAACACCATATATTTT
J gene: TRBJ2-3; clone size: NA; V gene: TRBV5-4; CDR3 length: 15; D gene: TRBD2; CDR3 protein: CASSFLAGGTDTQYF; CDR3 DNA: TGTGCCAGCAGCTTTCTCGCGGGGGGAACAGATACGCAGTATTTT
J gene: TRBJ2-5; clone size: NA; V gene: TRBV27; CDR3 length: 18; D gene: NA; CDR3 protein: CASSVSPLQAGFVETQYF; CDR3 DNA: TGTGCCAGCAGCGTAAGCCCCCTTCAGGCAGGTTTCGTAGAGACCCAGTACTTC
J gene: TRBJ2-3; clone size: NA; V gene: TRBV6-4; CDR3 length: 14; D gene: NA; CDR3 protein: CASSAVAGTDTQYF; CDR3 DNA: TGTGCCAGCAGTGCGGTAGCGGGCACAGATACGCAGTATTTT
J gene: TRBJ2-1; clone size: NA; V gene: TRBV5-1; CDR3 length: 16; D gene: TRBD2; CDR3 protein: CASSLESSGGHNEQFF; CDR3 DNA: TGCGCCAGCAGCTTGGAGAGTAGCGGGGGGCATAATGAGCAGTTCTTC
J gene: TRBJ1-5; clone size: NA; V gene: TRBV3-1/TRBV3-2; CDR3 length: 16; D gene: TRBD1; CDR3 protein: CASSQDATGGNQPQHF; CDR3 DNA: TGTGCCAGCAGCCAAGATGCGACAGGGGGCAATCAGCCCCAGCATTTT
J gene: TRBJ1-5; clone size: NA; V gene: TRBV3-1/TRBV3-2; CDR3 length: 13; D gene: NA; CDR3 protein: CASSQGADQPQHF; CDR3 DNA: TGTGCCAGCAGCCAAGGGGCAGATCAGCCCCAGCATTTT
J gene: TRBJ1-1; clone size: NA; V gene: TRBV30; CDR3 length: 13; D gene: NA; CDR3 protein: CAWDHWPNTEAFF; CDR3 DNA: TGTGCCTGGGACCATTGGCCGAACACTGAAGCTTTCTTT
J gene: TRBJ1-5; clone size: NA; V gene: TRBV19; CDR3 length: 12; D gene: NA; CDR3 protein: CASSLGSQPQHF; CDR3 DNA: TGTGCCAGTAGCCTCGGTTCGCAGCCCCAGCATTTT
J gene: TRBJ1-2; clone size: NA; V gene: TRBV7-2; CDR3 length: 14; D gene: TRBD1; CDR3 protein: CASSLNRGPYGYTF; CDR3 DNA: TGTGCCAGCAGCTTAAACAGGGGCCCCTATGGCTACACCTTC
J gene: TRBJ2-7; clone size: NA; V gene: TRBV11-2; CDR3 length: 15; D gene: NA; CDR3 protein: CASSQLGGGTYEQYF; CDR3 DNA: TGTGCCAGCAGTCAACTAGGGGGGGGGACCTACGAGCAGTACTTC
J gene: TRBJ1-3; clone size: NA; V gene: TRBV7-7; CDR3 length: 13; D gene: NA; CDR3 protein: CASTLSPGNTIYF; CDR3 DNA: TGTGCTAGCACCCTGAGTCCCGGAAACACCATATATTTT
J gene: TRBJ1-3; clone size: NA; V gene: TRBV7-6; CDR3 length: 15; D gene: NA; CDR3 protein: CASSHGGGEGNTIYF; CDR3 DNA: TGTGCCAGCAGCCACGGCGGAGGGGAGGGAAACACCATATATTTT
J gene: TRBJ2-1; clone size: NA; V gene: TRBV29-1; CDR3 length: 19; D gene: NA; CDR3 protein: CSVEDQTGGPGRSYNEQFF; CDR3 DNA: TGCAGCGTTGAAGATCAGACCGGAGGGCCCGGCCGTTCCTACAATGAGCAGTTCTTC
J gene: TRBJ1-5; clone size: NA; V gene: TRBV6-5; CDR3 length: 13; D gene: NA; CDR3 protein: CASSRYSNQPQHF; CDR3 DNA: TGTGCCAGCAGCCGTTATAGCAATCAGCCCCAGCATTTT
J gene: TRBJ2-1; clone size: few; V gene: TRBV3-1/TRBV3-2; CDR3 length: 12; D gene: TRBD2; CDR3 protein: CASSHQRGSQFF; CDR3 DNA: TGTGCCAGCAGCCACCAGCGGGGATCGCAGTTCTTC
J gene: TRBJ1-2; clone size: NA; V gene: TRBV15; CDR3 length: 15; D gene: NA; CDR3 protein: CATSRDGDRFYGYTF; CDR3 DNA: TGTGCCACCAGCAGAGATGGAGACAGATTCTATGGCTACACCTTC
J gene: TRBJ2-1; clone size: NA; V gene: TRBV28; CDR3 length: 14; D gene: NA; CDR3 protein: CASLLSGVYNEQFF; CDR3 DNA: TGTGCCAGCCTTTTGAGTGGAGTCTACAATGAGCAGTTCTTC
J gene: TRBJ2-2; clone size: NA; V gene: TRBV5-1; CDR3 length: 16; D gene: TRBD1; CDR3 protein: CASSLENRGQSGELFF; CDR3 DNA: TGCGCCAGCAGCTTGGAGAACAGGGGGCAAAGCGGGGAGCTGTTTTTT
J gene: TRBJ2-7; clone size: NA; V gene: TRBV25-1; CDR3 length: 14; D gene: TRBD1; CDR3 protein: CASWPGQGVTEQYF; CDR3 DNA: TGTGCCAGCTGGCCGGGACAGGGGGTAACCGAGCAGTACTTC
J gene: TRBJ2-2; clone size: NA; V gene: TRBV2; CDR3 length: 17; D gene: TRBD1; CDR3 protein: CASSEVAWTGNAGELFF; CDR3 DNA: TGTGCCAGCAGTGAAGTAGCATGGACAGGGAACGCCGGGGAGCTGTTTTTT
J gene: TRBJ2-7; clone size: NA; V gene: TRBV5-1; CDR3 length: 16; D gene: TRBD2; CDR3 protein: CASSLAGTSGEGEQYF; CDR3 DNA: TGCGCCAGCAGCTTGGCCGGGACTAGCGGGGAGGGAGAGCAGTACTTC
J gene: TRBJ1-4; clone size: few; V gene: TRBV5-7; CDR3 length: 16; D gene: NA; CDR3 protein: CASSLGGRVHNEKLFF; CDR3 DNA: TGTGCCAGCAGCTTGGGTGGGAGAGTACATAATGAAAAACTGTTTTTT